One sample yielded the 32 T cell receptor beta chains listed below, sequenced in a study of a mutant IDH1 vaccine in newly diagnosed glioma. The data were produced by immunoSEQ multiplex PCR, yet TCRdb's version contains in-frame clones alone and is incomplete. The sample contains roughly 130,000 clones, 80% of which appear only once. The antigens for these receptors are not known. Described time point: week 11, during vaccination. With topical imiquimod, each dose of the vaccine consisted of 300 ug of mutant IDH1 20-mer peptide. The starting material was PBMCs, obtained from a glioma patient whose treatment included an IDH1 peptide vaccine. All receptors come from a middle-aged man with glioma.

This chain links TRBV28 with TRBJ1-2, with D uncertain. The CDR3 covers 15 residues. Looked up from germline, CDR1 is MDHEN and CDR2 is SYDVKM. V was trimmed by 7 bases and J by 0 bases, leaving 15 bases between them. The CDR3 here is CASTIRRDPNYGYTF. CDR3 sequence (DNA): TGTGCCAGCACTATTCGACGGGATCCTAACTATGGCTACACCTTC.

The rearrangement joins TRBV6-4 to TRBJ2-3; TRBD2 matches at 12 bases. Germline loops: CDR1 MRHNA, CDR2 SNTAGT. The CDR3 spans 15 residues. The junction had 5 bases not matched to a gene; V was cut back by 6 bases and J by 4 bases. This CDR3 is CASSPTSGGADTQYF. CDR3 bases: TGTGCCAGCAGCCCGACTAGCGGGGGTGCAGATACGCAGTATTTT.

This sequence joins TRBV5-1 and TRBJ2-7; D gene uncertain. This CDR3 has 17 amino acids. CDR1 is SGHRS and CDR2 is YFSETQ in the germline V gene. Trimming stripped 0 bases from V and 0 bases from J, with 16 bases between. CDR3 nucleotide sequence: TGCGCCAGCAGCTTGGCCGTTGATACGAAGGGCTCCTACGAGCAGTACTTC. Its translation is CASSLAVDTKGSYEQYF.

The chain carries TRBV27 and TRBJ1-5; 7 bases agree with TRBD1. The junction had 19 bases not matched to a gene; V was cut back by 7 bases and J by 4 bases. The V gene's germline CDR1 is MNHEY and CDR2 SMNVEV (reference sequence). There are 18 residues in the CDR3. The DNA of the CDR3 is TGTGCCAGCAAACCCAAGTTCAGTTATGACAGGGCAAATCAGCCCCAGCATTTT. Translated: CASKPKFSYDRANQPQHF.

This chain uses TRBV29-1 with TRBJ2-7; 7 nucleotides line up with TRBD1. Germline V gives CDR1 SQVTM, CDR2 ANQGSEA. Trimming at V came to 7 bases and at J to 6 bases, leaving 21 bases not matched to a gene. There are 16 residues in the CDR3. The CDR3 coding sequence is TGCAGCGGTAGCACGACCCCGACAGGGTTGGGCGGCGAGCAGTACTTC. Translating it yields CSGSTTPTGLGGEQYF.

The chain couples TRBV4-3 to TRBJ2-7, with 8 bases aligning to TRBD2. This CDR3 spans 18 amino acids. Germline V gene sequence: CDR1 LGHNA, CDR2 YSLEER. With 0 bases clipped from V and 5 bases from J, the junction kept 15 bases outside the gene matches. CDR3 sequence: CASSQEAFGGVRSHEQYF. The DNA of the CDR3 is TGCGCCAGCAGCCAAGAGGCATTCGGGGGGGTAAGGTCCCACGAGCAGTACTTC.

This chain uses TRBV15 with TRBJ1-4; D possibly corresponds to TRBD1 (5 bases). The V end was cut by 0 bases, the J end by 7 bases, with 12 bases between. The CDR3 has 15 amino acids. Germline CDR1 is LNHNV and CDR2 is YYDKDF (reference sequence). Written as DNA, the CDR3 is TGTGCCACCAGCAGAGATCGCGGACACGGTGAAAAACTGTTTTTT. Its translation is CATSRDRGHGEKLFF.

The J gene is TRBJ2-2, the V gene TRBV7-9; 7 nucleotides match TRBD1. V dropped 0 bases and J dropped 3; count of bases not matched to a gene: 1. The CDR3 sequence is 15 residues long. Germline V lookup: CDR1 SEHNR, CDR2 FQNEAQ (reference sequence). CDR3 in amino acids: CASSLATGYTGELFF. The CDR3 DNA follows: TGTGCCAGCAGCTTAGCGACAGGGTACACCGGGGAGCTGTTTTTT. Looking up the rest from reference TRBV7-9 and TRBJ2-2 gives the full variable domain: DTGVSQNPRHKITKRGQNVTFRCDPISEHNRLYWYRQTLGQGPEFLTYFQNEAQLEKSRLLSDRFSAERPKGSFSTLEIQRTEQGDSAMYLCASSLATGYTGELFFGEGSRLTVL.

This CDR3 is CASNQDSPSYEQYF. In DNA, the CDR3 is TGTGCCAGCAACCAAGACAGTCCTTCCTACGAGCAGTACTTC. The chain recombines TRBV5-6 with TRBJ2-7; perhaps TRBD1 as D (5 bases). CDR3 length: 14 amino acids. Trimming removed 6 bases from V and 1 base from J, with 14 bases in between. The germline V gene encodes CDR1 SGHDT and CDR2 YYEEEE.

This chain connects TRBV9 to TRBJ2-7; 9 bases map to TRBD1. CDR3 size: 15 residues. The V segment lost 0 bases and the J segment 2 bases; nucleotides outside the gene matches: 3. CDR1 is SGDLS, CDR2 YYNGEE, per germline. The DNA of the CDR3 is TGTGCCAGCAGCGTAGGTGGGACAGGGACCTACGAGCAGTACTTC. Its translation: CASSVGGTGTYEQYF. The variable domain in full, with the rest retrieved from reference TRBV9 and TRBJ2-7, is DSGVTQTPKHLITATGQRVTLRCSPRSGDLSVYWYQQSLDQGLQFLIQYYNGEERAKGNILERFSAQQFPDLHSELNLSSLELGDSALYFCASSVGGTGTYEQYFGPGTRLTVT.

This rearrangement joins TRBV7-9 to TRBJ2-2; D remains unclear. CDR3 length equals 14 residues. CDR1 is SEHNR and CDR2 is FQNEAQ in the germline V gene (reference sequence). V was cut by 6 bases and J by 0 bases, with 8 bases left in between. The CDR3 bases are TGTGCCAGCAGTCCTCCTTCGAACACCGGGGAGCTGTTTTTT. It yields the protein CASSPPSNTGELFF.

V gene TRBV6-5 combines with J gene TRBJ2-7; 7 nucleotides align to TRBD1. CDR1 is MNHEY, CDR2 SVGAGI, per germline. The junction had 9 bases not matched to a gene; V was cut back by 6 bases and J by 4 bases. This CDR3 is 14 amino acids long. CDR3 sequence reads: CASSSTGMGYEQYF. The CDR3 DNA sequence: TGTGCCAGCAGCTCGACAGGGATGGGATACGAGCAGTACTTC.

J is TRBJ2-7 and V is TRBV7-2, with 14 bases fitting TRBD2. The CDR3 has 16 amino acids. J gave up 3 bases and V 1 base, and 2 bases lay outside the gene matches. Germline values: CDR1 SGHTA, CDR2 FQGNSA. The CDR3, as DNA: TGTGCCAGCAGCTTAGTAGGGACTAGCGGGGGCTACGAGCAGTACTTC. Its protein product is CASSLVGTSGGYEQYF.

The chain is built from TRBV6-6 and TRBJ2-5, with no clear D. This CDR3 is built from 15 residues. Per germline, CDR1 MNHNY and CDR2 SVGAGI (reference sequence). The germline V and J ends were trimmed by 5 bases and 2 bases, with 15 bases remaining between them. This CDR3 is CASSRGPLVQETQYF. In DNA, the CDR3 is TGTGCCAGCAGTCGCGGTCCCTTGGTACAAGAGACCCAGTACTTC.

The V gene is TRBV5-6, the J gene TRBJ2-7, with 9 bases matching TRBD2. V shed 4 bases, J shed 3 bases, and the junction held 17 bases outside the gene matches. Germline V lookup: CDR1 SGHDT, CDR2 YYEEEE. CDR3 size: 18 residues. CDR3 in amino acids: CASSALTSGGDPFYEQYF. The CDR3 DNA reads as TGTGCCAGCAGCGCCCTGACTAGCGGAGGAGACCCGTTCTACGAGCAGTACTTC.

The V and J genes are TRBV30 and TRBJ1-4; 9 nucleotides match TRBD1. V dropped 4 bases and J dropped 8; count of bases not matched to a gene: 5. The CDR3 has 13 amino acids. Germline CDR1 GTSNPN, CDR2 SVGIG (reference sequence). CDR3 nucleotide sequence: TGTGCCTGGAATACAGGGGGCCTCGAAAAACTGTTTTTT. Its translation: CAWNTGGLEKLFF.

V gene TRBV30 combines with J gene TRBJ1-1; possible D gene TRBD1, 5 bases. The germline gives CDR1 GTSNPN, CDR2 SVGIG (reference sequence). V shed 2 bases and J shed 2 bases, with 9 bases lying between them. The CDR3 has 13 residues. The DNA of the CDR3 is TGTGCCTGGAGTCATAGGGGCAACACTGAAGCTTTCTTT. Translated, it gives CAWSHRGNTEAFF.

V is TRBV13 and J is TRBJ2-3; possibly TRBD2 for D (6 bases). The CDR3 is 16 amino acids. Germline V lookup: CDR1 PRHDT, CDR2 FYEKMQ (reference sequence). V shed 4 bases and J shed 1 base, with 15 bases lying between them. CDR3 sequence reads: CASSSRDGIRTDTQYF. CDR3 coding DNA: TGTGCCAGCAGCTCGCGGGACGGAATACGCACAGATACGCAGTATTTT.

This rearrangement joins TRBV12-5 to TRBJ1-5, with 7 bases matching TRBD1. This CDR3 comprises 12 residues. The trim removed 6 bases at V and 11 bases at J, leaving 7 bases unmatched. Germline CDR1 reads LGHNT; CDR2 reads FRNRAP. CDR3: CASGLTTGAQHF. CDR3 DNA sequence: TGTGCTAGTGGACTGACCACAGGGGCCCAGCATTTT.

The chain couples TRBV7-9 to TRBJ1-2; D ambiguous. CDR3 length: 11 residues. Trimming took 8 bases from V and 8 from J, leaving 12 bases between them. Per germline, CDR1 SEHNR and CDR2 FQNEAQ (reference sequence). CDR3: CASLLEGGYTF. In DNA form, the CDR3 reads TGTGCCAGCCTTCTAGAGGGAGGCTACACCTTC.

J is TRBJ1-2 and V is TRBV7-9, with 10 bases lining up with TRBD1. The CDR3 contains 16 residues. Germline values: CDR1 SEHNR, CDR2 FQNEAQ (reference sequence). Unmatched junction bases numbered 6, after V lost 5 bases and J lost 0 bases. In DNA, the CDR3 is TGTGCCAGCAGCCGGACAGGGGGTGCAACTAACTATGGCTACACCTTC. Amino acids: CASSRTGGATNYGYTF. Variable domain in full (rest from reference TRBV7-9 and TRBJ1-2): DTGVSQNPRHKITKRGQNVTFRCDPISEHNRLYWYRQTLGQGPEFLTYFQNEAQLEKSRLLSDRFSAERPKGSFSTLEIQRTEQGDSAMYLCASSRTGGATNYGYTFGSGTRLTVV.

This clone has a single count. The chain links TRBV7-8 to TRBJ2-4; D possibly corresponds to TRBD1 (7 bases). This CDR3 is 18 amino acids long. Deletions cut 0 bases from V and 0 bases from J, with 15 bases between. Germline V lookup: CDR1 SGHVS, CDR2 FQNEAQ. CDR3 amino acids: CASSLAGGQNGAKNIQYF. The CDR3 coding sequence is TGTGCCAGCAGCTTAGCGGGGGGACAGAACGGAGCCAAAAACATTCAGTACTTC.

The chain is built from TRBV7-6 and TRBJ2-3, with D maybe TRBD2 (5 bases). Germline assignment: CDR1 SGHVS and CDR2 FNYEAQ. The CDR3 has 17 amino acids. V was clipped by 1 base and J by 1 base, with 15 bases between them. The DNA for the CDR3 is TGTGCCAGCAGCTTAGGCGGGCTGGGCATTGGCACAGATACGCAGTATTTT. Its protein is CASSLGGLGIGTDTQYF.

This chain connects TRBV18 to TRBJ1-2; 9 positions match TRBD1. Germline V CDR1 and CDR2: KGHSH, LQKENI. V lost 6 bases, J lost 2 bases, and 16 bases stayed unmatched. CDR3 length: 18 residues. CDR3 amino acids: CASSPSPWGTGRNYGYTF. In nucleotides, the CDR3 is TGTGCCAGCTCCCCATCCCCTTGGGGGACAGGGCGGAACTATGGCTACACCTTC.

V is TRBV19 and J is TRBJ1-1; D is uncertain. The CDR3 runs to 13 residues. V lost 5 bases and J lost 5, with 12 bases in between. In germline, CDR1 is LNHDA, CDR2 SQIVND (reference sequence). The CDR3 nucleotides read TGTGCCAGTAGTCCGCCAGGACGGACTGAAGCTTTCTTT. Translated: CASSPPGRTEAFF.

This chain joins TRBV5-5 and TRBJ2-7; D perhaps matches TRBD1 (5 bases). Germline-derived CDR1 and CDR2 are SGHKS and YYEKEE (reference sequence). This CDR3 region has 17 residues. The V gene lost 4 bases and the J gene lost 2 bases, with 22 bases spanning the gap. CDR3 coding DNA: TGTGCCAGCAGCCCTACCGCGTGGGGCGGCAATCCCTACGAGCAGTACTTC. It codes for CASSPTAWGGNPYEQYF.

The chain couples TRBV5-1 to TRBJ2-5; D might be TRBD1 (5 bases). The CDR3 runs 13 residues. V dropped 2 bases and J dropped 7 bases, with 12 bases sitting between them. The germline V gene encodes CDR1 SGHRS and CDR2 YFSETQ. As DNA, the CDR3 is TGCGCCAGCAGCTTCGCGCCTCAGGGGACCCAGTACTTC. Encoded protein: CASSFAPQGTQYF.

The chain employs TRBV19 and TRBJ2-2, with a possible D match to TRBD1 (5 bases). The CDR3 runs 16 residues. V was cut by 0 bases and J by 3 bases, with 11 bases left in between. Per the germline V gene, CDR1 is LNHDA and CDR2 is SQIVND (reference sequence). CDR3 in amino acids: CASSIDHGRDTGELFF. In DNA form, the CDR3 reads TGTGCCAGTAGTATAGATCACGGCAGGGACACCGGGGAGCTGTTTTTT. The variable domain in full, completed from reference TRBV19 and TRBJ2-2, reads DGGITQSPKYLFRKEGQNVTLSCEQNLNHDAMYWYRQDPGQGLRLIYYSQIVNDFQKGDIAEGYSVSREKKESFPLTVTSAQKNPTAFYLCASSIDHGRDTGELFFGEGSRLTVL.

The DNA for the CDR3 is TGTGCCAGCTCACCACGGCCGGGACAGGGGCAAAATGAGCAGTTCTTC. This gives the protein CASSPRPGQGQNEQFF. The chain recombines TRBV18 with TRBJ2-1, with 10 bases identical to TRBD1. V lost 1 base, J lost 7 bases, and 7 bases stayed unmatched. This CDR3 is 16 amino acids long. Germline CDR1 is KGHSH and CDR2 is LQKENI.

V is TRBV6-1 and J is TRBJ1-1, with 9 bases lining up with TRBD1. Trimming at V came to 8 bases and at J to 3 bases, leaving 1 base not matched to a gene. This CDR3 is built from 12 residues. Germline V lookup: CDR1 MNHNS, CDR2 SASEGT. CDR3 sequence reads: CASRTGDTEAFF. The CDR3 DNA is TGTGCCAGCCGGACAGGGGACACTGAAGCTTTCTTT.

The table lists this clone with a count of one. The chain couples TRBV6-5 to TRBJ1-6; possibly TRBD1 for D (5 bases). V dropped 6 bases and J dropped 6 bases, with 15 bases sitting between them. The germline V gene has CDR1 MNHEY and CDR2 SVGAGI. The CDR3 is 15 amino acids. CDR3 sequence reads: CASRGGTETNSPLHF. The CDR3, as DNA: TGTGCCAGCAGGGGAGGGACGGAGACTAATTCACCCCTCCACTTT.

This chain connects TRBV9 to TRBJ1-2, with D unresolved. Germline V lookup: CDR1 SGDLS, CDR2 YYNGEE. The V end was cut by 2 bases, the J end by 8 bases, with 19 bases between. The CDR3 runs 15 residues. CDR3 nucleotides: TGTGCCAGCAGCGTCTCAACTTGGAACCACTTCGGCTACACCTTC. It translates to CASSVSTWNHFGYTF.